This TCR beta chain comes out of a study of T cell responses to AZD1222 COVID-19 vaccine. The CDR3 covers 13 residues. Deletions cut 3 bases from V and 5 bases from J, with 11 bases between. Germline V gene data show CDR1 as SEHNR and CDR2 as FQNEAQ (reference sequence). General study findings and limits: Donors in the cohort were predominantly white British and more often female, and clonal diversity was possibly underestimated. Unmutated variant regions reportedly attract nearly half of all spike-specific TCRs. Among AZD1222 vaccinees, only six or seven were seropositive at baseline.

This clone was detected only a few times. Its matching antigen is unknown. Here immunoSEQ multiplex PCR was the method, and the copy in TCRdb shows in-frame clones only, minus some. Here the sample spans 80,000 to 130,000 clones, about 88% being singletons. The clonotype was recovered from an adult in good health. V and J are TRBV7-9 and TRBJ2-7; weak D call: TRBD1 (5 bases). Here the sequenced sample was peripheral blood, taken on day 0 of AZD1222 vaccination. The CDR3 nucleotides read TGTGCCAGCAGCTTGTTACAGGACGACGAGCAGTACTTC. It codes for CASSLLQDDEQYF.